Below, 2 T cell receptor beta chains from the same sample are listed, as sequenced in a study of cytomegalovirus exposure and HLA in healthy donors (TCRdb year 2017). The library relied on the immunoSEQ multiplex PCR assay. For the multiplex PCR, a mixture combining 60 forward primers for TCR Vbeta segments and 13 reverse primers for TCR Jbeta segments was used. TCRdb provides this immuneACCESS table in a form limited to in-frame rearrangements. Some clones are lacking; in checked studies, under half of them reflect an unresolved V gene, and why the rest are absent is not known. Recorded for this sample are roughly 65,000 clones; 80% of them occurred a single time. The top ten clones comprise around 4.7% of the sample. Sequencing was done on a sample of PBMCs. The source of these receptors is a woman in her 30s in good health and CMV-seronegative.

The chain uses TRBV10-2 and TRBJ1-2; D is undetermined. This CDR3 region has 14 residues. V lost 0 bases and J lost 7, with 12 bases in between. Germline values: CDR1 WSHSY, CDR2 SAAADI. CDR3 DNA sequence: TGCGCCAGCAGTGAGTCGAGCGTACTGGGTGGCTACACCTTC. This codes for CASSESSVLGGYTF.

This clone was counted a single time. The chain has TRBV6-1 and TRBJ2-7, with 8 positions matching TRBD1. Germline trimming cut 7 bases from V and 0 bases from J; bases unmatched to any gene: 8. CDR1 is MNHNS, CDR2 SASEGT, per germline. CDR3 length equals 15 residues. The DNA for the CDR3 is TGTGCCAGCAACACAGGGGGACAGGCCTCCTACGAGCAGTACTTC. Translating it yields CASNTGGQASYEQYF.